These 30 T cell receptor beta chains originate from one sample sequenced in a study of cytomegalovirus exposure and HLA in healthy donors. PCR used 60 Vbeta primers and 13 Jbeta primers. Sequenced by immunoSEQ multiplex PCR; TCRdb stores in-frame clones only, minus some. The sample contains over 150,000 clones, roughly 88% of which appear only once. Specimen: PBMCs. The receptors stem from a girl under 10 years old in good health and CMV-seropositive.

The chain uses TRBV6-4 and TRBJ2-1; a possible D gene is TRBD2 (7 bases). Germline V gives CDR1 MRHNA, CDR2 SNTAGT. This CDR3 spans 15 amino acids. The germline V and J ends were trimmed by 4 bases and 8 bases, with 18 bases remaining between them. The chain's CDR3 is CASSVVPGGGDEQFF. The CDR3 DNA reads TGTGCCAGCAGTGTCGTCCCTGGGGGGGGCGATGAGCAGTTCTTC.

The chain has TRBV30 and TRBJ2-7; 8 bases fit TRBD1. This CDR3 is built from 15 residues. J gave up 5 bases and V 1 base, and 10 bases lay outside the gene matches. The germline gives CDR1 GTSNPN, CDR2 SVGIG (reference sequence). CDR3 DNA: TGTGCCTGGAGTGCAGGGGGCTCATCCCGTGACGAGCAGTACTTC. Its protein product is CAWSAGGSSRDEQYF.

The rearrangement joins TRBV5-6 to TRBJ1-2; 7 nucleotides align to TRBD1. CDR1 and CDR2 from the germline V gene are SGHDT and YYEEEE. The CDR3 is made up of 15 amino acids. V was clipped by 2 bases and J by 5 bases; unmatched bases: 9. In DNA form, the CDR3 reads TGTGCCAGCAGCTTCGGTGACAGGGCTGGGTATGGCTACACCTTC. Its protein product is CASSFGDRAGYGYTF.

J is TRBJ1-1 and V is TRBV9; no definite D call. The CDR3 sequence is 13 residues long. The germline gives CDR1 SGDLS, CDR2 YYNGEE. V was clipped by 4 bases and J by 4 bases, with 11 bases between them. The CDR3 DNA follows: TGTGCCAGCAGCACGACGGAGGCCACTGAAGCTTTCTTT. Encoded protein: CASSTTEATEAFF.

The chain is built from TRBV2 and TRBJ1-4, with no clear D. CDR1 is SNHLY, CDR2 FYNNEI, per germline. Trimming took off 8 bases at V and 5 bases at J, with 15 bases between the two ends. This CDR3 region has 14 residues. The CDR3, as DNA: TGTGCCAGCCGTAGGACCGGGGAGAATGAAAAACTGTTTTTT. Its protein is CASRRTGENEKLFF.

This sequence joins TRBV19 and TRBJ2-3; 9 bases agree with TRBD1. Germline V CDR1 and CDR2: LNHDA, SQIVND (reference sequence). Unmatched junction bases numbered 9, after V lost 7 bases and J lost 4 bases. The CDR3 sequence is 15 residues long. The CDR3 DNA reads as TGTGCCAGTATCAAAGGGACAGGGTATGCAGATACGCAGTATTTT. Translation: CASIKGTGYADTQYF.

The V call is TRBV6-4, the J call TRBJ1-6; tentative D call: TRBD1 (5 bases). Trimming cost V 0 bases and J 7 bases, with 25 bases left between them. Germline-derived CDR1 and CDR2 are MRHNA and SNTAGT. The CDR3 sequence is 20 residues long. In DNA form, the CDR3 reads TGTGCCAGCAGTGACTCAATTTACCGACGAGAACTGCAGGGAAATTCACCCCTCCACTTT. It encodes CASSDSIYRRELQGNSPLHF.

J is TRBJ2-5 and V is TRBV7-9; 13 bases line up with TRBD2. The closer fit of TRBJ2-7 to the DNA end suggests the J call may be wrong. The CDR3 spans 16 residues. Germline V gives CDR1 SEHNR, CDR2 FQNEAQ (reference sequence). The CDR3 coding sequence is TGTGCCATCGGAGGGACTAGCGGGAAGAGCTCCTACGAGCAGTACTTC. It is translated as CAIGGTSGKSSYEQYF.

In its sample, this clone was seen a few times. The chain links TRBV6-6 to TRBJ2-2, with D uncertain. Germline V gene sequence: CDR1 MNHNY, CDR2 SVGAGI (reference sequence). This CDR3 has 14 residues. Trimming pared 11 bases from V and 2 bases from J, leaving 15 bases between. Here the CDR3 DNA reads TGTGCCGCTAGTGCAGTAGACAACACCGGGGAGCTGTTTTTT. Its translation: CAASAVDNTGELFF.

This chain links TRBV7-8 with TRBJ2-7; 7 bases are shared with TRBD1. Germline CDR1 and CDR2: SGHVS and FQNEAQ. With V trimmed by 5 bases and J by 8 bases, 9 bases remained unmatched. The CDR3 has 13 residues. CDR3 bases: TGTGCCAGCAGCCCCGGGACAGACCTCCAGCAGTACTTC. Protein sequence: CASSPGTDLQQYF.

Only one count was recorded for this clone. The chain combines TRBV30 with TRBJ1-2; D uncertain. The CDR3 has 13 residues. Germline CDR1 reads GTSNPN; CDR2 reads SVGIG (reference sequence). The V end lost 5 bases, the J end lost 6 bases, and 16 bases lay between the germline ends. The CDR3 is CAWSRGMANGYTF. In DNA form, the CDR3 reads TGTGCCTGGTCCCGCGGGATGGCAAATGGCTACACCTTC.

The CDR3 DNA follows: TGTGCCAGCAGCGTTCTCAACTATGGCTACACCTTC. Amino acid sequence: CASSVLNYGYTF. The V and J genes are TRBV9 and TRBJ1-2; D is uncertain. This CDR3 contains 12 residues. Trimming stripped 2 bases from V and 2 bases from J, with 4 bases between. CDR1 is SGDLS, CDR2 YYNGEE, per germline.

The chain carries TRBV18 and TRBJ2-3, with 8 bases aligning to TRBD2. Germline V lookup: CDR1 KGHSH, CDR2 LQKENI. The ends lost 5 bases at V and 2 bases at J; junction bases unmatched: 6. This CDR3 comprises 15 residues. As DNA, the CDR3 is TGTGCCAGCTCATCCCTAGCGGGCACCACAGATACGCAGTATTTT. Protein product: CASSSLAGTTDTQYF.

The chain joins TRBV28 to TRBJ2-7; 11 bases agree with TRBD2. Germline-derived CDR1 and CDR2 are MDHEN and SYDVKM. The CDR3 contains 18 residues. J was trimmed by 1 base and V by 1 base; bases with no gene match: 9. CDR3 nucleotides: TGTGCCAGCAGTTTATCCGGGACTAGCGGATGGATTTCCTACGAGCAGTACTTC. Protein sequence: CASSLSGTSGWISYEQYF. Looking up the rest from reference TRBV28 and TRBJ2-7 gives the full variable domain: DVKVTQSSRYLVKRTGEKVFLECVQDMDHENMFWYRQDPGLGLRLIYFSYDVKMKEKGDIPEGYSVSREKKERFSLILESASTNQTSMYLCASSLSGTSGWISYEQYFGPGTRLTVT.

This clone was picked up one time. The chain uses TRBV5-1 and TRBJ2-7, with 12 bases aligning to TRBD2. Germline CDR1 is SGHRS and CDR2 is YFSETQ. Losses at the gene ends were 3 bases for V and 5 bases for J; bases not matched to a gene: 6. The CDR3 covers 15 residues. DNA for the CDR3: TGCGCCAGCAGCTCGCTAGCGGGGGGGGTTAACGAGCAGTACTTC. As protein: CASSSLAGGVNEQYF. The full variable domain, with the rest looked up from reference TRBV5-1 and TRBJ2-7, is KAGVTQTPRYLIKTRGQQVTLSCSPISGHRSVSWYQQTPGQGLQFLFEYFSETQRNKGNFPGRFSGRQFSNSRSEMNVSTLELGDSALYLCASSSLAGGVNEQYFGPGTRLTVT.

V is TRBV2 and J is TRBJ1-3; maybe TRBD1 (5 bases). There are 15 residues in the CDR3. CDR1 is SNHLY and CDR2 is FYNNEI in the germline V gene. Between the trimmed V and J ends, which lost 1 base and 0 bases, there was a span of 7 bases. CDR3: CASSEGQSSGNTIYF. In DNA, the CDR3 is TGTGCCAGCAGTGAAGGACAGAGCTCTGGAAACACCATATATTTT.

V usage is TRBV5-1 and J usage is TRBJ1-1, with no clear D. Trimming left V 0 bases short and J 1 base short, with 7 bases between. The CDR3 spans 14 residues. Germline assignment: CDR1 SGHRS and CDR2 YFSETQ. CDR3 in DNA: TGCGCCAGCAGCTTGGTGCCCGGGAACACTGAAGCTTTCTTT. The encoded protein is CASSLVPGNTEAFF.

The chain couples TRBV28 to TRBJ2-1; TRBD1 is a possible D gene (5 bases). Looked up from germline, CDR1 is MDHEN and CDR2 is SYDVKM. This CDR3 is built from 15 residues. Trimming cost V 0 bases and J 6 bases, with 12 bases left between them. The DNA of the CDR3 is TGTGCCAGCAGTTTATGGGCAGGGAAAGGCAATGAGCAGTTCTTC. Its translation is CASSLWAGKGNEQFF.

CDR3 DNA: TGTGCCAGCAGTGATCAGGGGATGATTGGCTATGGCTACACCTTC. Protein sequence: CASSDQGMIGYGYTF. This sequence joins TRBV27 and TRBJ1-2, with a weak D call TRBD1 (6 bases). This CDR3 region has 15 residues. Per germline, CDR1 MNHEY and CDR2 SMNVEV (reference sequence). Trimming stripped 5 bases from V and 4 bases from J, with 17 bases between.

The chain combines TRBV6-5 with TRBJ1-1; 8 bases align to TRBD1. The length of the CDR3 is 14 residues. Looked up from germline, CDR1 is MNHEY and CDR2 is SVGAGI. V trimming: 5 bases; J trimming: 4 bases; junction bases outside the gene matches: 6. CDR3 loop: CASSETGDFTEAFF. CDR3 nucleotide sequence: TGTGCCAGCAGTGAGACAGGGGATTTCACTGAAGCTTTCTTT.

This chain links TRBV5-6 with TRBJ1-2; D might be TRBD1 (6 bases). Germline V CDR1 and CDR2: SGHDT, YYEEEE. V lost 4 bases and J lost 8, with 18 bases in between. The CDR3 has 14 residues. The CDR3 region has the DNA TGTGCCAGCAGCAGAGTTCGGGGGGCGTGGGGCTACACCTTC. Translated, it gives CASSRVRGAWGYTF. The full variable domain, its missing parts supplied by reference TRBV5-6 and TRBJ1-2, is DAGVTQSPTHLIKTRGQQVTLRCSPKSGHDTVSWYQQALGQGPQFIFQYYEEEERQRGNFPDRFSGHQFPNYSSELNVNALLLGDSALYLCASSRVRGAWGYTFGSGTRLTVV.

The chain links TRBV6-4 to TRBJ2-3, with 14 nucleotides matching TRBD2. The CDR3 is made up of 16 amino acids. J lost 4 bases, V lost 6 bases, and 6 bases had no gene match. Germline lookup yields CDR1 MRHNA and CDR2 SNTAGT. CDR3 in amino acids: CASSLTSGGAADTQYF. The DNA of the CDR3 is TGTGCCAGCAGCCTGACTAGCGGGGGGGCAGCAGATACGCAGTATTTT.

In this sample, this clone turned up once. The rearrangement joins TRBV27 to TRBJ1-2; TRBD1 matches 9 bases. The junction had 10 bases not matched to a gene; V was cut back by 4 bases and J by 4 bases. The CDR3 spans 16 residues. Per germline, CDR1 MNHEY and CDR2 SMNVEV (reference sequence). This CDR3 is CASSSARDRAIYGYTF. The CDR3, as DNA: TGTGCCAGCAGTTCCGCCCGGGACAGGGCAATCTATGGCTACACCTTC.

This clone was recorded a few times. In nucleotides, the CDR3 is TGTGCCACAGGAGAAGCTTTCTTT. It encodes CATGEAFF. The chain is built from TRBV10-3 and TRBJ1-1; no reliable D call. The germline gives CDR1 ENHRY, CDR2 SYGVKD. Trimming pared 10 bases from V and 8 bases from J, leaving 5 bases between. This CDR3 contains 8 residues.

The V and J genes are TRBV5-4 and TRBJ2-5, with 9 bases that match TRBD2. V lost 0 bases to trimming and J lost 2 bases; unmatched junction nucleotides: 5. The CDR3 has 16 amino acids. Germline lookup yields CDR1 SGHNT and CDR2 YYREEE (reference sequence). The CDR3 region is CASSLELAGSQETQYF. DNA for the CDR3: TGTGCCAGCAGCTTGGAACTAGCGGGTTCACAAGAGACCCAGTACTTC.

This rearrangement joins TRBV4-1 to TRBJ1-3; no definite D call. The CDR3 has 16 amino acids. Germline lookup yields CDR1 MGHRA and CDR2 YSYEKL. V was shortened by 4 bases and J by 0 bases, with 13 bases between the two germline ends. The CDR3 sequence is CASSRPGLGSGNTIYF. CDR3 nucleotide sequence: TGCGCCAGCAGCCGTCCAGGCCTCGGCTCTGGAAACACCATATATTTT.

CDR3 DNA: TGTGCCAGCAGCTTAGGTAGCGGGGGATACAATGAGCAGTTCTTC. It translates to CASSLGSGGYNEQFF. The chain joins TRBV5-5 to TRBJ2-1; TRBD2 matches at 9 bases. This CDR3 comprises 15 residues. The trim removed 2 bases at V and 4 bases at J, leaving 4 bases unmatched. The V gene's germline CDR1 is SGHKS and CDR2 YYEKEE (reference sequence). The variable domain in full, completed from reference TRBV5-5 and TRBJ2-1, reads DAGVTQSPTHLIKTRGQQVTLRCSPISGHKSVSWYQQVLGQGPQFIFQYYEKEERGRGNFPDRFSARQFPNYSSELNVNALLLGDSALYLCASSLGSGGYNEQFFGPGTRLTVL.

CDR3 bases: TGCGCCAGCAGTGAGAGGCAGGGCCCAGATACGCAGTATTTT. Translation gives CASSERQGPDTQYF. The chain is built from TRBV10-1 and TRBJ2-3; the D gene is possibly TRBD1 (5 bases). CDR1 and CDR2 from the germline V gene are WNHNN and SYGVQD (reference sequence). This CDR3 comprises 14 residues. Trimming left V 2 bases short and J 4 bases short, with 10 bases between.

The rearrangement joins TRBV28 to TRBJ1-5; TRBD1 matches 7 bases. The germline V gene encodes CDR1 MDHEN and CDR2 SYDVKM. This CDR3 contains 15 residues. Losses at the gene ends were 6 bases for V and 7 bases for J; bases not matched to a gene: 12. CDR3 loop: CASSPGTDGPQPQHF. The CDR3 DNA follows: TGTGCCAGCAGCCCCGGGACAGATGGACCACAGCCCCAGCATTTT.

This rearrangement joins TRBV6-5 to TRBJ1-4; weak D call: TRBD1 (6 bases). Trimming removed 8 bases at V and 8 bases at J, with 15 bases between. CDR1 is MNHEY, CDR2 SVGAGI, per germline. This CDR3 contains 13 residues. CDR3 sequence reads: CASRDTKHEKLFF. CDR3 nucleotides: TGTGCCAGCCGGGACACGAAGCACGAAAAACTGTTTTTT.